What follows are 16 T cell receptor beta chains derived from one specimen sequenced in a study of metastatic and nonmetastatic thyroid tumors. Every patient was untreated before thyroid surgery. MiXCR reprocessed the PCR reads for TCRdb. Seen here are more than 70,000 clones, around 7.8% observed once, and the top ten hold roughly 10%. The sequencing sample was made of blood. Every receptor here comes from a female donor with papillary thyroid cancer or a benign thyroid nodule (not recorded which). Some clones in this sample may be carry-over from other donors' samples.

This clone has a count of ten or more. V and J are TRBV13 and TRBJ1-2; D uncertain. This CDR3 spans 14 amino acids. The V and J ends lost 5 bases and 8 bases respectively, with 18 bases between them. CDR1 and CDR2 (germline): PRHDT, FYEKMQ (reference sequence). The CDR3 nucleotides read TGTGCCAGCAGCCAACGGGCCGGTTTTCAAGGCTACACCTTC. This encodes CASSQRAGFQGYTF.

This clone came up many times. V usage is TRBV5-1 and J usage is TRBJ2-7; 8 bases fit TRBD1. CDR1 and CDR2 from the germline V gene are SGHRS and YFSETQ. V lost 2 bases and J lost 6; bases outside the gene matches: 7. The CDR3 length is 14 residues. The CDR3 region is CASSFATGAGEQYF. The CDR3 DNA follows: TGCGCCAGCAGCTTCGCGACAGGGGCAGGCGAGCAGTACTTC. The variable domain in full, with the rest retrieved from reference TRBV5-1 and TRBJ2-7, is KAGVTQTPRYLIKTRGQQVTLSCSPISGHRSVSWYQQTPGQGLQFLFEYFSETQRNKGNFPGRFSGRQFSNSRSEMNVSTLELGDSALYLCASSFATGAGEQYFGPGTRLTVT.

This clone was seen at least ten times. Within the sample, other DNA sequences also encode this same CDR3. The rearrangement uses TRBV20-1 and TRBJ2-5, with 9 bases matching TRBD2. The CDR3 spans 14 residues. The V gene's germline CDR1 is DFQATT and CDR2 SNEGSKA (reference sequence). The V gene end was trimmed by 2 bases and the J gene end by 3 bases; junction bases not matched to a gene: 4. CDR3 in DNA: TGCAGTGCTAGAATAGCGGGGGCTAAAGAGACCCAGTACTTC. Translation gives CSARIAGAKETQYF.

There are a few counts of this clone. This chain joins TRBV5-4 and TRBJ2-4, with D perhaps matching TRBD2 (7 bases). This CDR3 contains 16 residues. Trimming removed 0 bases from V and 2 bases from J, with 12 bases in between. Germline lookup yields CDR1 SGHNT and CDR2 YYREEE (reference sequence). CDR3 coding DNA: TGTGCCAGCAGCTTGGGCGGGGGCAGAACCAAAAACATTCAGTACTTC. Encoded protein: CASSLGGGRTKNIQYF.

The sample holds many counts of this clone. A clone one base away is much larger, so this may be a read error. The rearrangement uses TRBV6-1 and TRBJ1-4; D may be TRBD1 (5 bases). The CDR3 runs 15 residues. Germline values: CDR1 MNHNS, CDR2 SASEGT. Trimming removed 4 bases from V and 8 bases from J, with 17 bases in between. For the CDR3, the DNA is TGTGCCAGCAGTGCGGGACGGACCTTCGTCGAAAAACTGTTTTTT. Translating gives CASSAGRTFVEKLFF.

This clone was seen repeatedly, ten times or more. The gene calls are TRBV18 and TRBJ1-2; D remains ambiguous. CDR1 is KGHSH, CDR2 LQKENI, per germline. The CDR3 consists of 13 residues. Trimming removed 1 base at V and 3 bases at J, with 6 bases between. CDR3: CASSPQVDYGYTF. The CDR3 DNA sequence: TGTGCCAGCTCACCACAGGTTGACTATGGCTACACCTTC.

There are many counts of this clone. The CDR3 region is CASIHAGGSTGELFF. The CDR3 DNA follows: TGTGCCAGTATTCATGCAGGGGGTAGCACCGGGGAGCTGTTTTTT. The chain links TRBV19 to TRBJ2-2; 7 nucleotides match TRBD1. CDR3 size: 15 residues. Germline assignment: CDR1 LNHDA and CDR2 SQIVND (reference sequence). The J segment lost 4 bases and the V segment lost 7 bases, leaving 9 bases of the junction unmatched.

The chain has TRBV11-2 and TRBJ2-3; 10 bases fit TRBD2. This CDR3 spans 16 amino acids. In germline, CDR1 is SGHAT, CDR2 FQNNGV. The J segment lost 4 bases and the V segment lost 2 bases, leaving 6 bases of the junction unmatched. CDR3 region: CASSLLLAGRSDTQYF. For the CDR3, the DNA is TGTGCCAGCAGCTTATTACTAGCGGGGAGGTCAGATACGCAGTATTTT. Variable domain in full (rest from reference TRBV11-2 and TRBJ2-3): EAGVAQSPRYKIIEKRQSVAFWCNPISGHATLYWYQQILGQGPKLLIQFQNNGVVDDSQLPKDRFSAERLKGVDSTLKIQPAKLEDSAVYLCASSLLLAGRSDTQYFGPGTRLTVL.

The sample holds many counts of this clone. V gene TRBV11-1 combines with J gene TRBJ2-1; no clear D. Trimming removed 3 bases from V and 4 bases from J, with 7 bases in between. Germline CDR1 reads SGHAT; CDR2 reads FQDESV (reference sequence). The CDR3 consists of 13 residues. CDR3 DNA sequence: TGTGCCAGCAGCTTCTCAACTTACAATGAGCAGTTCTTC. Its translation: CASSFSTYNEQFF.

The sample holds one count of this clone. CDR3 in amino acids: CASIVTGSYEQYF. In nucleotides, the CDR3 is TGCGCCAGCATCGTTACAGGCTCCTACGAGCAGTACTTC. The chain uses TRBV5-1 and TRBJ2-7, with D possibly being TRBD1 (5 bases). Germline V lookup: CDR1 SGHRS, CDR2 YFSETQ. The CDR3 consists of 13 residues. The V end lost 6 bases, the J end lost 0 bases, and 10 bases lay between the germline ends.

This clone occurred many times. This sequence joins TRBV11-3 and TRBJ2-3; 7 bases map to TRBD1. The CDR3 has 13 residues. V gave up 1 base and J gave up 6 bases; unmatched junction bases: 1. Germline loops: CDR1 SGHNT, CDR2 YENEEA. CDR3 bases: TGTGCCAGCAGCTTAGCACAGGGGGATACGCAGTATTTT. Amino acid sequence: CASSLAQGDTQYF. The full variable domain, in which reference TRBV11-3 and TRBJ2-3 provide the parts outside the CDR3, is EAGVVQSPRYKIIEKKQPVAFWCNPISGHNTLYWYLQNLGQGPELLIRYENEEAVDDSQLPKDRFSAERLKGVDSTLKIQPAELGDSAVYLCASSLAQGDTQYFGPGTRLTVL.

This clone came up many times. The chain joins TRBV5-1 to TRBJ2-1; maybe TRBD1 (6 bases). Trimming removed 1 base from V and 5 bases from J, with 10 bases in between. The CDR3 is 14 residues long. CDR1 and CDR2 (germline): SGHRS, YFSETQ. CDR3 DNA sequence: TGCGCCAGCAGCTTGTCGACAGGTCACAATGAGCAGTTCTTC. It encodes CASSLSTGHNEQFF.

This clone was counted ten times or more. This rearrangement joins TRBV3-1 to TRBJ1-6; D unclear. The CDR3 contains 15 residues. V lost 1 base and J 10 bases, leaving 14 bases between the germline ends. CDR1 and CDR2 (germline): LGHDT, YNNKEL (reference sequence). CDR3 protein: CASSQADPFWSPLHF. The CDR3 nucleotides read TGTGCCAGCAGCCAAGCCGATCCCTTTTGGTCACCCCTCCACTTT. The complete variable domain, with remaining parts taken from reference TRBV3-1 and TRBJ1-6, reads DTAVSQTPKYLVTQMGNDKSIKCEQNLGHDTMYWYKQDSKKFLKIMFSYNNKELIINETVPNRFSPKSPDKAHLNLHINSLELGDSAVYFCASSQADPFWSPLHFGNGTRLTVT.

This clone came up many times. V is TRBV7-9 and J is TRBJ1-4, with 12 bases matching TRBD1. CDR3 length: 17 residues. J lost 4 bases, V lost 6 bases, and 9 bases had no gene match. Germline loops: CDR1 SEHNR, CDR2 FQNEAQ (reference sequence). The CDR3 spells CASRRAGQGAVNEKLFF. The CDR3 DNA reads as TGTGCCAGCAGACGCGCGGGACAGGGGGCTGTTAATGAAAAACTGTTTTTT.

This clone has a count of ten or more. This chain links TRBV20-1 with TRBJ1-5; no firm D call. The germline V and J ends were trimmed by 6 bases and 2 bases, with 14 bases remaining between them. This CDR3 is built from 14 residues. Germline V gene sequence: CDR1 DFQATT, CDR2 SNEGSKA (reference sequence). The CDR3 spells CSAPPPTGNQPQHF. The CDR3 DNA sequence: TGCAGTGCACCCCCCCCTACGGGCAATCAGCCCCAGCATTTT.

On this clone itself: This may come from a read error, since a much larger clone is one base off. This sequence joins TRBV10-3 and TRBJ1-2, with 7 bases that match TRBD1. This CDR3 contains 14 residues. Germline CDR1 ENHRY, CDR2 SYGVKD. CDR3: CAIIESGGGNGYTF. The CDR3 DNA reads TGTGCCATCATTGAGTCTGGAGGGGGCAATGGCTACACCTTC.